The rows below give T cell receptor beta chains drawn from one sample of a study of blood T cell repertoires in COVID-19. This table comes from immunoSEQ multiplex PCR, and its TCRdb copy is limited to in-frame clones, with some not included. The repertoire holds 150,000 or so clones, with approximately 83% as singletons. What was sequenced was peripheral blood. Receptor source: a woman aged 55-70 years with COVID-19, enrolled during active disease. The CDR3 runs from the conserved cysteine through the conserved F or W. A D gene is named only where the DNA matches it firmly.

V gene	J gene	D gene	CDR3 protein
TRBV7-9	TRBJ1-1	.	CASSRYATRDTEAFF
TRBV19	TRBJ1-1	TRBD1	CASSTRQGAGMNTEAFF
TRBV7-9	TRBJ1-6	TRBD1	CASSFKGGQGSPLHF
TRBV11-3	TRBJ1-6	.	CASSLGRAGNSPLHF
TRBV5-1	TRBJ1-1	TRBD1	CASSLGQGWGTEAFF
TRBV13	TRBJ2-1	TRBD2	CASSSPLAGVGNEQFF
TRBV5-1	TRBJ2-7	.	CASSRGDDEQYF
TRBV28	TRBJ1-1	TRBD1	CASSIGQGALFTFF
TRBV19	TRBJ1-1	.	CASSFSITNAEAFF
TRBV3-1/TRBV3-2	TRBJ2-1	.	CASSQYYNEQFF
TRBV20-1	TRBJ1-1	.	CSANRNTEAFF